The entry below gives a single TCR beta chain sequence along with its context. The entry originates in a study of T-cell memory formation after mild COVID-19. Study overall: Each donor largely had its own TCR clusters.

The trim removed 3 bases at V and 5 bases at J, leaving 6 bases unmatched. This CDR3 is built from 14 residues. Per the germline V gene, CDR1 is DFQATT and CDR2 is SNEGSKA (reference sequence). Sample barcodes and UMIs were carried by the TCR alpha and TCR beta cDNA libraries that 5'RACE generated with constant-segment primers. TCRdb called the 5' RACE reads again in MiXCR, with one record for every CDR3 protein. The sample records roughly 620,000 distinct CDR3 sequences, around 17% being singletons. Material: PBMCs or a T cell subset sorted from them (not recorded which). This clonotype originated in an adult woman who had mild COVID-19 (a few samples of this study predate the infection). Cell type and time point are not known. The rearrangement links TRBV20-1 to TRBJ2-5; TRBD2 aligns across 10 bases. CDR3 bases: TGCAGTGCTAGGGTAGCGGGAGGACGGGAGACCCAGTACTTC. This codes for CSARVAGGRETQYF.